This T cell receptor (beta chain) was captured in a study of T cell responses to AZD1222 COVID-19 vaccine. Germline V gives CDR1 SEHNR, CDR2 FQNEAQ (reference sequence). The V gene lost 6 bases and the J gene lost 6 bases, with 15 bases spanning the gap. CDR3 length equals 13 residues. The table came from immunoSEQ multiplex PCR; TCRdb's copy has only in-frame clones and leaves some out. The table lists about 140,000 clones, around 90% of them singletons. This receptor was obtained from an adult in good health. Material: peripheral blood, obtained on day 0 of AZD1222 vaccination. The chain recombines TRBV7-9 with TRBJ2-7, with a tentative D call TRBD2 (5 bases). DNA for the CDR3: TGTGCCAGCAGTTGGACTTTTACTACCGAGCAGTACTTC. Its protein product is CASSWTFTTEQYF.